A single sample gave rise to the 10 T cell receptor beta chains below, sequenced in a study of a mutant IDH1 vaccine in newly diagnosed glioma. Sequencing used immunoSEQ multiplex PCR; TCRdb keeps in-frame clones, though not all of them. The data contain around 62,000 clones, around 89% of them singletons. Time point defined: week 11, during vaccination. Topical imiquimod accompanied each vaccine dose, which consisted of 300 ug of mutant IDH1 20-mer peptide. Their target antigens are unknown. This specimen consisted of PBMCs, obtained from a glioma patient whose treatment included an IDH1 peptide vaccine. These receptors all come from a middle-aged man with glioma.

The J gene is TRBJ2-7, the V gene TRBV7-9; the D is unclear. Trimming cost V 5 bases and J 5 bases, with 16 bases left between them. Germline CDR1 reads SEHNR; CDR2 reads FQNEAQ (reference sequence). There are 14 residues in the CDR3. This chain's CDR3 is CASSPGRVVDEQYF. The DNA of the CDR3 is TGTGCCAGCAGCCCTGGACGGGTGGTCGACGAGCAGTACTTC.

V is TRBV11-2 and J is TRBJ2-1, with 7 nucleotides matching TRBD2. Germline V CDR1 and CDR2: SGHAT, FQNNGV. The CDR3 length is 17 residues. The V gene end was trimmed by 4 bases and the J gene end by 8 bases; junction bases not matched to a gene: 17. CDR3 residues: CASSSGLIGLDNDEQFF. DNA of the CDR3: TGTGCCAGCAGCTCAGGGCTAATCGGACTAGATAACGATGAGCAGTTCTTC.

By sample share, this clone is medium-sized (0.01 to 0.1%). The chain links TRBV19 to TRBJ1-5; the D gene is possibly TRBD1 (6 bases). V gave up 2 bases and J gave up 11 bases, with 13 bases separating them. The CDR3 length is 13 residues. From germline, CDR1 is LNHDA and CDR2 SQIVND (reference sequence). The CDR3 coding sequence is TGTGCCAGTAGTATACTGGGGGCGGGGGCCCAGCATTTT. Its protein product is CASSILGAGAQHF.

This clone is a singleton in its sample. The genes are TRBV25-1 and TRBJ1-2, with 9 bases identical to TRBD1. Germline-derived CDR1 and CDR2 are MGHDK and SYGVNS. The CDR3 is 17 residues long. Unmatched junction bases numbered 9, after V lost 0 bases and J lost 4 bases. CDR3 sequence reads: CASSEYGLGDRAYGYTF. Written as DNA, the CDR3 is TGTGCCAGCAGTGAATATGGGCTCGGGGACAGGGCCTATGGCTACACCTTC.

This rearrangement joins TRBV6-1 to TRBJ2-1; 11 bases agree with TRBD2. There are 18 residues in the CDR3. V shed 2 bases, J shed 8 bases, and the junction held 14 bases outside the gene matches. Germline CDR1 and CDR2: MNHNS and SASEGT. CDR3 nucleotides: TGTGCCAGCAGTGAACCTCTAGCGGGAGGATTGATGGTATATGAGCAGTTCTTC. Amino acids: CASSEPLAGGLMVYEQFF.

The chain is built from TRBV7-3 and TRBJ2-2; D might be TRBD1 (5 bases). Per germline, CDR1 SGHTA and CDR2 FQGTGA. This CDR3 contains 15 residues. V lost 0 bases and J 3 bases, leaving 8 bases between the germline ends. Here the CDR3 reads CASSLTGHDTGELFF. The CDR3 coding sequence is TGTGCCAGCAGCTTAACGGGGCACGACACCGGGGAGCTGTTTTTT.

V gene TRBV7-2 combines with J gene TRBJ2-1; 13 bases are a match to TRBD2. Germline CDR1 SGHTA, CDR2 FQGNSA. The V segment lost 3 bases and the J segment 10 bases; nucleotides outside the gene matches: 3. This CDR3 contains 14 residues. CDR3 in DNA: TGTGCCAGCAGCTTCTGGACTAGCGGGAGAGAGCAGTTCTTC. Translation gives CASSFWTSGREQFF.

The CDR3 nucleotides are TGTGCCAGCAGCCTTCTGCCTGAGACCTCCTACAATGAGCAGTTCTTC. Its protein product is CASSLLPETSYNEQFF. The V and J genes are TRBV13 and TRBJ2-1; D unclear. Germline loops: CDR1 PRHDT, CDR2 FYEKMQ (reference sequence). The CDR3 consists of 16 residues. The ends were cut back, 5 bases at V and 0 bases at J, with 14 bases in the middle.

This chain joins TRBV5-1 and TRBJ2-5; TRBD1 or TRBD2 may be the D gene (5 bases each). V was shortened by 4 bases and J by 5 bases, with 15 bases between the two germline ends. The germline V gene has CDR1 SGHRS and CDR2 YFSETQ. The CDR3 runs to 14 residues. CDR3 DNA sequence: TGCGCCAGCAGCGCGGAGGTGGGGGTGGAGACCCAGTACTTC. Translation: CASSAEVGVETQYF.

This CDR3 reads CASNGGGDTGELFF. The CDR3 DNA follows: TGTGCCAGCAACGGGGGCGGTGACACCGGGGAGCTGTTTTTT. The chain carries TRBV6-1 and TRBJ2-2; the D call may be TRBD1 or TRBD2 (6 bases each). CDR3 length: 14 amino acids. Looked up from germline, CDR1 is MNHNS and CDR2 is SASEGT. Trimming took 7 bases from V and 3 from J, leaving 12 bases between them.